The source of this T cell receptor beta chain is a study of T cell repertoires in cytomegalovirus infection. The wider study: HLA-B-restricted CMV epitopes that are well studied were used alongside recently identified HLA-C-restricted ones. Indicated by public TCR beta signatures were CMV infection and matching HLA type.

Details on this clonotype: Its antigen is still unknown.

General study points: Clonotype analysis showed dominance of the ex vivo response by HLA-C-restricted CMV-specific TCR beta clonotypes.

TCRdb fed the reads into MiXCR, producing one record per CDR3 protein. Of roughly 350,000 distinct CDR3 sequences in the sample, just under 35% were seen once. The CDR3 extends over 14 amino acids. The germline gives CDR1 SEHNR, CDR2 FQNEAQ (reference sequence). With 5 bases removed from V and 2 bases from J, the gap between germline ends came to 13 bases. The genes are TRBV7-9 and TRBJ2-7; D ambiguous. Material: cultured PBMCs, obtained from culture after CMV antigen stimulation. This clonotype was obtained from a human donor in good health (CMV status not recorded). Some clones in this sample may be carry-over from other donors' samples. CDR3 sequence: CASSPRRRAYEQYF. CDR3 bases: TGTGCCAGCAGCCCCCGACGTAGAGCCTACGAGCAGTACTTC.